What follows are 9 T cell receptor beta chains derived from one specimen sequenced in a study of control samples from healthy donors and cancer patients. Only in-frame clones appear in the TCRdb table, and some are missing; sequencing was by immunoSEQ multiplex PCR. The sample carries around 120,000 clones, approximately 92% recorded once. Sequences were obtained from PBMCs. The source of these receptors is a woman aged 45-60 years with colorectal cancer.

The chain recombines TRBV7-9 with TRBJ1-3; weak D call: TRBD1 (5 bases). From germline, CDR1 is SEHNR and CDR2 FQNEAQ (reference sequence). This CDR3 is 16 amino acids long. The V end lost 5 bases, the J end lost 4 bases, and 18 bases lay between the germline ends. CDR3 coding DNA: TGTGCCAGCAGCCCACCAGGGACCCGGCCCGGAAACACCATATATTTT. This encodes CASSPPGTRPGNTIYF.

J is TRBJ2-1 and V is TRBV5-1; TRBD1 might be the D (6 bases). Per the germline V gene, CDR1 is SGHRS and CDR2 is YFSETQ. With 0 bases removed from V and 7 bases from J, the gap between germline ends came to 11 bases. The CDR3 has 14 amino acids. CDR3 nucleotides: TGCGCCAGCAGCTTGGACAGGGCGGTTAATGAGCAGTTCTTC. Encoded protein: CASSLDRAVNEQFF.

This clone has just a few counts. In the same sample, other DNA sequences code for this CDR3. The rearrangement joins TRBV19 to TRBJ1-2, with D unresolved. The CDR3 has 10 amino acids. Germline assignment: CDR1 LNHDA and CDR2 SQIVND (reference sequence). Trimming stripped 5 bases from V and 8 bases from J, with 6 bases between. The CDR3 region has the DNA TGTGCCAGTAGTGATAGGGGCTACACCTTC. Amino acid sequence: CASSDRGYTF.

This clone was observed once. The chain employs TRBV6-6 and TRBJ2-7; D call uncertain. The germline gives CDR1 MNHNY, CDR2 SVGAGI (reference sequence). The CDR3 has 14 residues. Trimming removed 5 bases from V and 1 base from J, with 12 bases in between. CDR3 region: CASSQPGLSYEQYF. CDR3 bases: TGTGCCAGCAGTCAACCCGGATTATCCTACGAGCAGTACTTC.

This clone was counted a single time. This rearrangement joins TRBV28 to TRBJ2-3; unclear D gene. There are 12 residues in the CDR3. Trimming took off 0 bases at V and 4 bases at J, with 2 bases between the two ends. The germline V gene encodes CDR1 MDHEN and CDR2 SYDVKM. The DNA of the CDR3 is TGTGCCAGCAGTTTATGGGCAGATACGCAGTATTTT. Protein product: CASSLWADTQYF.

CDR3 sequence: CASQQDINQPQHF. DNA for the CDR3: TGTGCCAGCCAGCAGGACATCAATCAGCCCCAGCATTTT. The chain links TRBV2 to TRBJ1-5, with D tentatively TRBD1 (5 bases). Germline CDR1 reads SNHLY; CDR2 reads FYNNEI. With 8 bases removed from V and 3 bases from J, the gap between germline ends came to 11 bases. The CDR3 is 13 amino acids.

The chain has TRBV19 and TRBJ2-4, with TRBD2 matching 12 bases. The CDR3 has 15 amino acids. J lost 9 bases, V lost 8 bases, and 11 bases had no gene match. Germline loops: CDR1 LNHDA, CDR2 SQIVND (reference sequence). CDR3 in DNA: TGTGCCAGTCGACGGACTAGCGGGGAGGGTAGCATTCAGTACTTC. It specifies CASRRTSGEGSIQYF.

The rearrangement uses TRBV30 and TRBJ1-2; D unresolved. Trimming stripped 4 bases from V and 4 bases from J, with 13 bases between. The CDR3 length is 13 residues. From germline, CDR1 is GTSNPN and CDR2 SVGIG (reference sequence). This CDR3 is CAWTSPAAYGYTF. The CDR3 DNA sequence: TGTGCCTGGACGTCGCCGGCTGCCTATGGCTACACCTTC.

The rearrangement joins TRBV7-8 to TRBJ2-1, with a weak D call TRBD1 (8 bases). The length of the CDR3 is 18 residues. Germline-derived CDR1 and CDR2 are SGHVS and FQNEAQ. Trimming removed 5 bases at V and 0 bases at J, with 20 bases between. The CDR3 sequence: CASSPVGQGLSSYNEQFF. CDR3 sequence (DNA): TGTGCCAGCAGCCCAGTAGGACAGGGACTAAGCTCCTACAATGAGCAGTTCTTC.